The 32 T cell receptor beta chains below were found in one sample sequenced in a study of technical replicates of blood from several donors. Data came from immunoSEQ multiplex PCR; TCRdb stores just in-frame clones and leaves some out. The sample includes about 67,000 clones, 98% of them seen just once. The material sequenced was T cells isolated from PBMCs. The receptors originated from a human donor in good health.

This chain connects TRBV4-1 to TRBJ2-7; possibly TRBD2 for D (6 bases). CDR3 size: 14 residues. V was cut by 3 bases and J by 1 base, with 10 bases left in between. Germline CDR1 MGHRA, CDR2 YSYEKL. The CDR3 region has the DNA TGCGCCAGCAGCCAGGGGGACTTGTCCTACGAGCAGTACTTC. Protein sequence: CASSQGDLSYEQYF.

The chain links TRBV7-6 to TRBJ1-5, with D perhaps matching TRBD1 (6 bases). Germline V lookup: CDR1 SGHVS, CDR2 FNYEAQ. The V and J ends lost 1 base and 4 bases respectively, with 11 bases between them. This CDR3 contains 15 residues. The CDR3: CASSLVSGQNQPQHF. As DNA, the CDR3 is TGTGCCAGCAGCTTAGTTTCGGGACAAAATCAGCCCCAGCATTTT.

V is TRBV5-1 and J is TRBJ2-5; 8 nucleotides align to TRBD2. V shed 0 bases and J 4 bases; nucleotides not matched to a gene: 8. The CDR3 has 16 amino acids. The V gene's germline CDR1 is SGHRS and CDR2 YFSETQ. The CDR3: CASSLGPGGSGETQYF. The CDR3 DNA sequence: TGCGCCAGCAGCTTGGGTCCGGGGGGGAGTGGAGAGACCCAGTACTTC.

This clone occurred once. The chain combines TRBV6-6 with TRBJ2-2; 8 bases are a match to TRBD1. With 2 bases clipped from V and 5 bases from J, the junction kept 7 bases outside the gene matches. The CDR3 covers 16 residues. Per the germline V gene, CDR1 is MNHNY and CDR2 is SVGAGI (reference sequence). The CDR3 sequence is CASSYSRTGWTGELFF. CDR3 in DNA: TGTGCCAGCAGTTACAGTAGGACAGGGTGGACCGGGGAGCTGTTTTTT.

The genes are TRBV27 and TRBJ2-5; the D gene is possibly TRBD2 (5 bases). V lost 5 bases and J lost 7, with 8 bases in between. The CDR3 totals 11 residues. Germline V lookup: CDR1 MNHEY, CDR2 SMNVEV (reference sequence). This CDR3 is CASSLGGTQYF. For the CDR3, the DNA is TGTGCCAGCAGTCTAGGAGGGACCCAGTACTTC.

This clone was seen a single time. The same CDR3 also results from other DNA sequences found in this sample. The chain combines TRBV7-9 with TRBJ1-1; no definite D call. The germline V gene encodes CDR1 SEHNR and CDR2 FQNEAQ (reference sequence). The CDR3 runs to 13 residues. V lost 2 bases, J lost 1 base, and 5 bases lay in between. The DNA of the CDR3 is TGTGCCAGCAGCTTAACCGGGAACACTGAAGCTTTCTTT. Amino acids: CASSLTGNTEAFF.

The rearrangement links TRBV5-1 to TRBJ1-2, with a possible D match to TRBD1 (5 bases). With 0 bases removed from V and 0 bases from J, the gap between germline ends came to 18 bases. Germline values: CDR1 SGHRS, CDR2 YFSETQ. The CDR3 length is 18 residues. For the CDR3, the DNA is TGCGCCAGCAGCTTGGCCCGGGGGGAGAAGTTAGCTAACTATGGCTACACCTTC. Protein: CASSLARGEKLANYGYTF.

The V gene is TRBV27, the J gene TRBJ2-7; D is perhaps TRBD1 (5 bases). The CDR3 totals 16 residues. With 2 bases removed from V and 1 base from J, the gap between germline ends came to 15 bases. Germline CDR1 reads MNHEY; CDR2 reads SMNVEV (reference sequence). The CDR3 loop reads CASSLKGPATSYEQYF. CDR3 nucleotide sequence: TGTGCCAGCAGTTTAAAGGGGCCAGCCACATCCTACGAGCAGTACTTC.

The sample holds one count of this clone. V and J are TRBV4-1 and TRBJ1-1; 7 bases map to TRBD1. Germline loops: CDR1 MGHRA, CDR2 YSYEKL. V dropped 5 bases and J dropped 4; count of bases not matched to a gene: 7. The CDR3 has 14 amino acids. The chain's CDR3 is CASSDPGQITEAFF. The DNA of the CDR3 is TGCGCCAGCAGCGACCCGGGACAGATCACTGAAGCTTTCTTT.

This clone has only one observation. The chain has TRBV7-9 and TRBJ2-1, with 10 bases lining up with TRBD2. CDR3 length: 16 residues. CDR1 is SEHNR and CDR2 is FQNEAQ in the germline V gene (reference sequence). V was clipped by 4 bases and J by 2 bases; unmatched bases: 5. The CDR3 region is CASSSTGTSAYNEQFF. CDR3 nucleotides: TGTGCCAGCAGCTCCACCGGGACTAGCGCCTACAATGAGCAGTTCTTC.

The V gene is TRBV7-2, the J gene TRBJ2-7; D is perhaps TRBD1 (5 bases). The germline V and J ends were trimmed by 0 bases and 2 bases, with 11 bases remaining between them. The CDR3 sequence is 15 residues long. Germline V gene data show CDR1 as SGHTA and CDR2 as FQGNSA. This CDR3 reads CASSLAGRIPYEQYF. The CDR3 bases are TGTGCCAGCAGCTTAGCGGGGCGTATCCCCTACGAGCAGTACTTC.

This clone was detected once. The CDR3, as DNA: TGCGCCAGCAGCGAGGGGGACAGTAAAGGCTACACCTTC. Residues: CASSEGDSKGYTF. The rearrangement joins TRBV5-1 to TRBJ1-2; 7 bases map to TRBD1. CDR1 and CDR2 from the germline V gene are SGHRS and YFSETQ. This CDR3 is 13 amino acids long. V dropped 4 bases and J dropped 8; count of bases not matched to a gene: 8.

The chain carries TRBV30 and TRBJ2-7, with D tentatively TRBD2 (5 bases). Germline CDR1 and CDR2: GTSNPN and SVGIG (reference sequence). V lost 0 bases, J lost 12 bases, and 15 bases lay in between. The CDR3 sequence is 12 residues long. Here the CDR3 reads CAWSVLERDRYF. The CDR3 DNA is TGTGCCTGGAGTGTACTCGAGAGGGATCGGTACTTC.

The V call is TRBV5-1, the J call TRBJ1-6; D not resolved. The CDR3 runs 15 residues. Trimming cost V 5 bases and J 3 bases, with 12 bases left between them. The germline V gene has CDR1 SGHRS and CDR2 YFSETQ. The CDR3 DNA is TGCGCCAGCAGAAACGTGGCAGGCTATAATTCACCCCTCCACTTT. Protein: CASRNVAGYNSPLHF. Full variable domain (outside the CDR3, taken from reference TRBV5-1 and TRBJ1-6): KAGVTQTPRYLIKTRGQQVTLSCSPISGHRSVSWYQQTPGQGLQFLFEYFSETQRNKGNFPGRFSGRQFSNSRSEMNVSTLELGDSALYLCASRNVAGYNSPLHFGNGTRLTVT.

The J gene is TRBJ2-5, the V gene TRBV18; D is undetermined. CDR1 is KGHSH, CDR2 LQKENI, per germline. V was shortened by 3 bases and J by 4 bases, with 9 bases between the two germline ends. The CDR3 contains 13 residues. The CDR3 DNA follows: TGTGCCAGCTCACCCTCCCTTTTAGAGACCCAGTACTTC. This gives the protein CASSPSLLETQYF.

This chain connects TRBV11-2 to TRBJ2-2, with D hard to call. Between the trimmed V and J ends, which lost 6 bases and 6 bases, there was a span of 8 bases. CDR3 length: 12 amino acids. CDR1 SGHAT and CDR2 FQNNGV come from the germline V gene. CDR3 bases: TGTGCCAGCAGGGTCGGTTCCGGGGAGCTGTTTTTT. Its protein product is CASRVGSGELFF. Full variable domain (outside the CDR3, taken from reference TRBV11-2 and TRBJ2-2): EAGVAQSPRYKIIEKRQSVAFWCNPISGHATLYWYQQILGQGPKLLIQFQNNGVVDDSQLPKDRFSAERLKGVDSTLKIQPAKLEDSAVYLCASRVGSGELFFGEGSRLTVL.

The chain is built from TRBV4-2 and TRBJ2-7; D perhaps matches TRBD2 (5 bases). The germline CDR1 and CDR2 sequences are LGHNA and YNFKEQ. The CDR3 loop spans 17 amino acids. The V gene lost 0 bases and the J gene lost 0 bases, with 15 bases spanning the gap. The CDR3 region has the DNA TGTGCCAGCAGCCAAGATTCAAGGCGGGTTAGCTCCTACGAGCAGTACTTC. Its translation: CASSQDSRRVSSYEQYF.

The chain employs TRBV9 and TRBJ1-2; 11 nucleotides agree with TRBD1. Per the germline V gene, CDR1 is SGDLS and CDR2 is YYNGEE. Trimming removed 0 bases from V and 7 bases from J; junction bases left unmatched: 8. The CDR3 has 16 residues. The CDR3 DNA is TGTGCCAGCAGCGTAGCTGCGATGGACAGGGGGCTTGGCTACACCTTC. Residues: CASSVAAMDRGLGYTF.

The V gene is TRBV10-3, the J gene TRBJ1-1; 7 bases map to TRBD1. The junction had 16 bases not matched to a gene; V was cut back by 9 bases and J by 0 bases. Germline V gives CDR1 ENHRY, CDR2 SYGVKD. CDR3 size: 17 residues. The CDR3 reads CAIAPRQGTTLNTEAFF. CDR3 sequence (DNA): TGTGCCATAGCCCCGAGACAGGGAACCACTTTGAACACTGAAGCTTTCTTT.

The chain is built from TRBV30 and TRBJ1-3; 7 bases map to TRBD1. CDR1 and CDR2 from the germline V gene are GTSNPN and SVGIG (reference sequence). V shed 1 base and J 2 bases; nucleotides not matched to a gene: 5. The CDR3 contains 15 residues. The CDR3 coding sequence is TGTGCCTGGAGTGATAAGGGGGCGACTGGAAACACCATATATTTT. It is translated as CAWSDKGATGNTIYF.

The genes are TRBV6-1 and TRBJ2-7; D uncertain. Trimming stripped 6 bases from V and 3 bases from J, with 9 bases between. CDR3 size: 12 residues. Germline CDR1 and CDR2: MNHNS and SASEGT. The CDR3: CASSGYHYEQYF. The DNA for the CDR3 is TGTGCCAGCAGCGGGTACCACTACGAGCAGTACTTC.

The chain carries TRBV11-2 and TRBJ2-1, with 7 bases fitting TRBD2. From germline, CDR1 is SGHAT and CDR2 FQNNGV. The CDR3 is 14 residues long. The junction had 9 bases not matched to a gene; V was cut back by 1 base and J by 12 bases. The CDR3 DNA reads TGTGCCAGCAGCTTAGGGGAGGGTTGGATAGGGCAGTTCTTC. This codes for CASSLGEGWIGQFF.

V usage is TRBV6-1 and J usage is TRBJ2-1, with 7 bases matching TRBD2. CDR1 and CDR2 (germline): MNHNS, SASEGT. V lost 11 bases to trimming and J lost 4 bases; unmatched junction nucleotides: 8. The CDR3 runs to 13 residues. The CDR3 DNA sequence: TGTGCCGTCACGGCTAGCGGATACAATGAGCAGTTCTTC. Residues: CAVTASGYNEQFF.

The chain links TRBV6-5 to TRBJ1-5; 7 bases agree with TRBD1. Germline CDR1 reads MNHEY; CDR2 reads SVGAGI. The CDR3 consists of 14 residues. V was clipped by 5 bases and J by 3 bases; unmatched bases: 4. The CDR3 nucleotides read TGTGCCAGCAGTAGGGGACAGCCCAATCAGCCCCAGCATTTT. Translating it yields CASSRGQPNQPQHF.

The chain is built from TRBV4-1 and TRBJ1-5, with 7 bases matching TRBD1. Per the germline V gene, CDR1 is MGHRA and CDR2 is YSYEKL. The V segment lost 1 base and the J segment 2 bases; nucleotides outside the gene matches: 2. The CDR3 is made up of 15 amino acids. CDR3 amino acids: CASSQGRGGNQPQHF. The CDR3, as DNA: TGCGCCAGCAGCCAAGGCAGGGGGGGCAATCAGCCCCAGCATTTT.

V gene TRBV5-5 combines with J gene TRBJ1-1; D not certain. The CDR3 sequence is 14 residues long. V lost 0 bases and J lost 5, with 11 bases in between. Germline V CDR1 and CDR2: SGHKS, YYEKEE (reference sequence). The CDR3 loop reads CASSLGVGRTEAFF. Here the CDR3 DNA reads TGTGCCAGCAGCTTGGGTGTAGGGAGGACTGAAGCTTTCTTT.

CDR3 sequence (DNA): TGTGCCAGCAGCCCCCTTGCGGGAGGGCCGGGTGAGCAGTTCTTC. This sequence encodes CASSPLAGGPGEQFF. This chain joins TRBV11-2 and TRBJ2-1; 9 bases align to TRBD2. With 5 bases clipped from V and 9 bases from J, the junction kept 11 bases outside the gene matches. Germline V gene data show CDR1 as SGHAT and CDR2 as FQNNGV. The CDR3 spans 15 residues.

The chain carries TRBV10-3 and TRBJ1-5; D gene unclear. There are 15 residues in the CDR3. From germline, CDR1 is ENHRY and CDR2 SYGVKD. Deletions cut 4 bases from V and 5 bases from J, with 15 bases between. CDR3: CAISVSQNSDQPQHF. The CDR3 DNA reads TGTGCCATCAGTGTGTCACAGAATTCGGATCAGCCCCAGCATTTT.

This rearrangement joins TRBV27 to TRBJ2-7, with unresolved D. Looked up from germline, CDR1 is MNHEY and CDR2 is SMNVEV (reference sequence). The CDR3 spans 11 residues. The germline V and J ends were trimmed by 5 bases and 6 bases, with 8 bases remaining between them. The CDR3 bases are TGTGCCAGCAGTCTCTCGGGCGAGCAGTACTTC. Its translation is CASSLSGEQYF.

Here the CDR3 DNA reads TGTGCCAGCAGAGGGACCGGGACTAGCGACGAGCAGTTCTTC. Translated, it gives CASRGTGTSDEQFF. This rearrangement joins TRBV6-4 to TRBJ2-1, with 10 bases that match TRBD2. V lost 6 bases to trimming and J lost 10 bases; unmatched junction nucleotides: 9. CDR1 is MRHNA, CDR2 SNTAGT, per germline. This CDR3 region has 14 residues.

The chain couples TRBV9 to TRBJ2-2; the match to TRBD1 covers 7 bases. Germline assignment: CDR1 SGDLS and CDR2 YYNGEE. The V and J ends lost 4 bases and 4 bases, in that order; junction bases with no gene match: 7. This CDR3 has 15 residues. The CDR3 coding sequence is TGTGCCAGCAGCATACGGACAGGACTCACCGGGGAGCTGTTTTTT. Amino acid sequence: CASSIRTGLTGELFF.

V usage is TRBV19 and J usage is TRBJ2-2, with 10 nucleotides matching TRBD2. CDR3 length: 17 residues. Per germline, CDR1 LNHDA and CDR2 SQIVND (reference sequence). The ends lost 0 bases at V and 4 bases at J; junction bases unmatched: 5. CDR3 in amino acids: CASSIEAGGVFTGELFF. CDR3 DNA sequence: TGTGCCAGTAGTATAGAAGCGGGAGGGGTATTCACCGGGGAGCTGTTTTTT.